The present T cell receptor beta chain was sequenced within a study of control samples from healthy donors and cancer patients. V gave up 4 bases and J gave up 7 bases; unmatched junction bases: 4. Germline CDR1 MNHEY, CDR2 SVGAGI. The CDR3 covers 14 residues. Assay: immunoSEQ multiplex PCR; the TCRdb copy retains only in-frame clones and omits some. The table lists fewer than 200,000 clones, roughly 89% of them singletons, with 12% in the top ten. The clonotype was recovered from a man aged 30 to 45 in good health. The rearrangement links TRBV6-5 to TRBJ2-7, with 13 nucleotides matching TRBD2. The sample was blood. The DNA for the CDR3 is TGTGCCAGCAGTTCAGGGACTAGCGGGAAGGAGCAGTACTTC. It encodes CASSSGTSGKEQYF.